This TCR beta chain originates from a study of regulatory T cells (dated by TCRdb to the late 2010s). Looking at the study overall: Between CD3G-deficient patients and healthy controls, the study compared T-cell receptor beta repertoires in sorted regulatory T cells, conventional CD4+ T cells and CD8+ T cells. Study-wide findings and limitations: In patients, repertoires had restricted unique TRB V-J pairs and skewed V and J gene usage, with regulatory T cells showing the most marked changes. Patient-derived CD8+ T cells showed a nonsignificant trend toward reduced Shannon entropy compared with control CD8+ cells.

For the multiplex PCR, 52 forward TRBV primers and 13 reverse TRBJ primers were used, and amplification bias was corrected with both assay-based and computational methods. Rearranged TRB loci were amplified from genomic DNA by multiplex PCR within the immunoSEQ assay. TRB amplicons were sequenced on an Illumina HiSeq platform. As for the authors' bioinformatics: Raw sequences were error-filtered and aligned to reference gene sequences by custom algorithms, then analyzed with the immunoSEQ online tools. The frequencies of productive and nonproductive TRB rearrangements were evaluated among unique sequences as well as among total sequences. For TRB CDR3 positions 6 and 7, hydrophobicity together with amino acid composition served as the basis for assessing self-reactivity potential. For group comparisons, t tests, Mann-Whitney tests or two-way ANOVA were performed in Prism software. Sourced from immuneACCESS, this table was stored by TCRdb with only in-frame sequences that have V and J called. A share of the clones is absent; for the studies checked, an unresolved V gene accounts for under half, and the remainder has no known explanation. V, J and clone size are taken as reported in that table, and D and trimming were inferred from the DNA itself. The sample contains about 6,100 clones, approximately 84% of them found a single time. The biggest ten clones account for about 28% of the sample.

All CD3G-deficient patients had evidence of autoimmunity, which was more severe in two of the patients. Patients were tested at ages ranging from 2 to 39 years, and reduced naive and increased memory CD4+ and CD8+ T-cell proportions were found in the patients. More than 5 individuals with CD3G deficiency made up the patient group. Patient samples and clinical data were obtained from an international physician network spanning the United States, Europe and Asia. Ficoll density separation was used to isolate peripheral blood mononuclear cells. CD3+ CD8+ CD4- T cells were isolated using a FACSAria cell sorter. Concerning this clone itself: Its antigen is still unknown. One base away there is no much larger clone; base qualities are not given.

Inclusive of the bounding cysteine and phenylalanine, the CDR3 is 16 residues long. Only the CDR3 portion is preserved as DNA: 48 bases, with reading frame beginning at the first base. Via the germline V gene, CDR1 is SGHVS and CDR2 FQNEAQ. Trimming costs V 1 base and J 3 bases, and their ends lie 14 bases apart. Recombination linked TRBV7-8 to TRBJ2-3; no D gene can be assigned with confidence. The source is a child aged 5 to 17 with CD3G deficiency. The sample taken for sequencing was CD8+ T cells sorted from blood. The bases read TGTGCCAGCAGCTTAGGTCGGGCCCCTAGGACAGATACGCAGTATTTT. Its translation is CASSLGRAPRTDTQYF.